This TCR beta chain was documented in a study of metastatic and nonmetastatic thyroid tumors. Study-level background: Comparison of repertoires was carried out across blood and tumor or nodule tissue from malignant and benign thyroid patients. Study-wide results and caveats: Benign nodules reportedly had significantly lower TCR beta diversity than malignant thyroid tumors in blood and tumor.

Authors' data handling: For papillary thyroid cancer, a distant-metastasis classifier was constructed from CDR3 differences observed across clinicopathological groups. TCRdb reanalyzed the PCR reads via MiXCR. What appears here as the V and J calls and clone size reflects TCRdb's work, not the paper's. The sample carries tens of thousands of clones, more than 15% recorded once. This clone has at least ten counts. Its antigen is unidentified. This CDR3 is 13 amino acids long. The V segment lost 7 bases and the J segment 8 bases; nucleotides outside the gene matches: 10. Germline CDR1 is SQVTM and CDR2 is ANQGSEA. Each patient went into thyroid surgery without having received any treatment.

V gene TRBV29-1 combines with J gene TRBJ1-1; the match to TRBD1 covers 10 bases. The sequenced material came from blood. This receptor was taken from a female donor with papillary thyroid cancer or a benign thyroid nodule (not recorded which). Some clones in this sample may be carry-over from other donors' samples. CDR3 protein: CSGRGQGESEAFF. The CDR3 DNA sequence: TGCAGCGGCCGCGGACAGGGGGAATCCGAAGCTTTCTTT.